This T cell receptor (beta chain) appears in the sequencing data of a study of T cell responses to AZD1222 COVID-19 vaccine. Study details: Second doses that came at about 4 or about 12 weeks were put together. General study findings and limits: Spike-spanning, vaccine-associated CD4 TCRs were dominant at 160-218 and 743-854.

The protocol was immunoSEQ multiplex PCR, while the TCRdb copy is restricted to in-frame clones and leaves out a portion. The sample has tens of thousands of clones, roughly nine tenths seen once. As regards this clone: As yet, its antigen is unknown.

The receptor comes from an adult in good health. The sequences come from peripheral blood, collected on day 0 of AZD1222 vaccination.

CDR3 bases: TGTGCCAGCAGCTTAGCGGGGTCTAGCGACACCGGGGAGCTGTTTTTT. As protein: CASSLAGSSDTGELFF. The rearrangement joins TRBV7-3 to TRBJ2-2; D possibly corresponds to TRBD2 (6 bases). CDR1 is SGHTA and CDR2 is FQGTGA in the germline V gene. The CDR3 has 16 residues. The ends were cut back, 2 bases at V and 3 bases at J, with 13 bases in the middle.